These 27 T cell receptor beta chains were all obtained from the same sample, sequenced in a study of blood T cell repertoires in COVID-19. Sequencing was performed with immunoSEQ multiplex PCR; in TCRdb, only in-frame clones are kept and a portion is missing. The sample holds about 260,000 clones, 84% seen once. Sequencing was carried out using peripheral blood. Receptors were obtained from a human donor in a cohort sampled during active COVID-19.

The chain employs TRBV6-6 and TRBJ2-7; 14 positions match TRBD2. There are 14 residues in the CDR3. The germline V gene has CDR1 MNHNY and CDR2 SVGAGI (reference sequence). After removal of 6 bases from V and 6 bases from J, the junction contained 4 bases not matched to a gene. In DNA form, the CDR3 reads TGTGCCAGCAGGGGACTAGCGGGAGATGGCGAGCAGTACTTC. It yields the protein CASRGLAGDGEQYF.

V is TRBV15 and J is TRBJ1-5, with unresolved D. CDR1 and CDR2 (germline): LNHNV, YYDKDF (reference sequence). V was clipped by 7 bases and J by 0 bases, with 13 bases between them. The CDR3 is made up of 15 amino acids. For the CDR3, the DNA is TGTGCCACCACATTCCAGGCAAATAGCAATCAGCCCCAGCATTTT. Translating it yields CATTFQANSNQPQHF.

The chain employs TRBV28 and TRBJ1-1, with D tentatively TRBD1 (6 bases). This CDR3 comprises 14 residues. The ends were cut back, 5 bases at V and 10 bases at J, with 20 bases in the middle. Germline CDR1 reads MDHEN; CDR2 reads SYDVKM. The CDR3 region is CASSPWGQGRRAFF. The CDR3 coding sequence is TGTGCCAGCAGTCCCTGGGGGCAGGGGAGAAGAGCTTTCTTT.

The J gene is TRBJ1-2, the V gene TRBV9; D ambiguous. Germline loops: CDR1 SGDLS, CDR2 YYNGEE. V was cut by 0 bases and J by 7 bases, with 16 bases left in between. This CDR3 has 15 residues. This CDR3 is CASSVAGGLRGGYTF. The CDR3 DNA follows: TGTGCCAGCAGCGTAGCGGGAGGGCTCCGGGGTGGCTACACCTTC.

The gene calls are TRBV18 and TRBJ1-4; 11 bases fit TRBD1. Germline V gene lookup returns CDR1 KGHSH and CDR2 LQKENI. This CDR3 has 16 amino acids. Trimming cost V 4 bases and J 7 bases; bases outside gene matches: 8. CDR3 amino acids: CASSQQGQGALEKLFF. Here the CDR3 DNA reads TGTGCCAGCTCACAGCAAGGACAGGGGGCGCTTGAAAAACTGTTTTTT.

CDR3 sequence (DNA): TGTGCCAGCACCCGAGGCATTAACTATGGCTACACCTTC. It codes for CASTRGINYGYTF. This chain uses TRBV28 with TRBJ1-2; D not resolved. The CDR3 runs 13 residues. The V gene's germline CDR1 is MDHEN and CDR2 SYDVKM. V lost 7 bases, J lost 1 base, and 10 bases lay in between.

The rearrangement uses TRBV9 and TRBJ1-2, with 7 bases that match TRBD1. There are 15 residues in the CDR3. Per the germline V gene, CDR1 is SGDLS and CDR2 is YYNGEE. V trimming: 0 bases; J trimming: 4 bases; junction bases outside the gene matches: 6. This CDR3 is CASSVGQGVGYGYTF. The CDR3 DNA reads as TGTGCCAGCAGCGTAGGCCAGGGGGTCGGCTATGGCTACACCTTC. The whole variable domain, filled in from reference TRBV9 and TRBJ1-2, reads DSGVTQTPKHLITATGQRVTLRCSPRSGDLSVYWYQQSLDQGLQFLIQYYNGEERAKGNILERFSAQQFPDLHSELNLSSLELGDSALYFCASSVGQGVGYGYTFGSGTRLTVV.

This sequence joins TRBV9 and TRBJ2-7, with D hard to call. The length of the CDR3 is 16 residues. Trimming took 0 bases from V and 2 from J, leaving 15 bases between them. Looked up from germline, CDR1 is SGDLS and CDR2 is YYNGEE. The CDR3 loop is CASSVGAGFNPYEQYF. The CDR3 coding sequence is TGTGCCAGCAGCGTAGGGGCCGGCTTCAACCCCTACGAGCAGTACTTC.

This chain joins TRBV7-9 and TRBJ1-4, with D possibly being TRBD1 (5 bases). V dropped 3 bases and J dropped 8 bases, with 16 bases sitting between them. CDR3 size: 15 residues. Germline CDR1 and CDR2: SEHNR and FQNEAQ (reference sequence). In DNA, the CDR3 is TGTGCCAGCAGCTTTTACGGCCGGGAGGGGGAAAAACTGTTTTTT. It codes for CASSFYGREGEKLFF.

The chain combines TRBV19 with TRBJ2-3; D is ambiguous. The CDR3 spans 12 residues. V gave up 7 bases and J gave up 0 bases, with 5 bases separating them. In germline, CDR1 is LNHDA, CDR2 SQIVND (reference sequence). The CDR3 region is CASMSSTDTQYF. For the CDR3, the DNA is TGTGCCAGTATGAGCAGCACAGATACGCAGTATTTT.

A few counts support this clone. DNA for the CDR3: TGTGCCACCAGGGACACCTATAGCAATCAGCCCCAGCATTTT. Translation gives CATRDTYSNQPQHF. The chain recombines TRBV28 with TRBJ1-5; the D gene is possibly TRBD1 (6 bases). V was clipped by 10 bases and J by 0 bases, with 13 bases between them. The germline V gene has CDR1 MDHEN and CDR2 SYDVKM. The CDR3 has 14 amino acids.

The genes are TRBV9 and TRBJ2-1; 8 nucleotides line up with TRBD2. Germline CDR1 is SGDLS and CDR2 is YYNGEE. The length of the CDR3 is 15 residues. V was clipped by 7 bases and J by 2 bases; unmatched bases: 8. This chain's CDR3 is CASSKGRGAYNEQFF. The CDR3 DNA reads TGTGCCAGCTCCAAGGGGCGGGGGGCCTACAATGAGCAGTTCTTC.

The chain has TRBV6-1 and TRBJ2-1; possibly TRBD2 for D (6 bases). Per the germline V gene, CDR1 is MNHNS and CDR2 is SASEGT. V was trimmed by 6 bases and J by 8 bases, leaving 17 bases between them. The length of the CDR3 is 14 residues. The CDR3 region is CASRGGLTNYEQFF. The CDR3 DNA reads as TGTGCCAGCAGGGGGGGATTAACTAACTATGAGCAGTTCTTC.

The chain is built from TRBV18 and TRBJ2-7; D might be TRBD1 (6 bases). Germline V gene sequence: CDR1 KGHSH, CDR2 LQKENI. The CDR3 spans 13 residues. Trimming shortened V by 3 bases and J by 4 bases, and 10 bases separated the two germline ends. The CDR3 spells CASSPDRQYEQYF. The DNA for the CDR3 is TGTGCCAGCTCACCGGACAGACAGTACGAGCAGTACTTC.

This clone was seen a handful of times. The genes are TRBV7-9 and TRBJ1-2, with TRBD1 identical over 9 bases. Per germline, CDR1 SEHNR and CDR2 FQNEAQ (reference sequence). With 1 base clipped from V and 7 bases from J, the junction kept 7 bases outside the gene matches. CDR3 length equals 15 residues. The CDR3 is CASSLGQGGNSGYTF. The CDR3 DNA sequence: TGTGCCAGCAGCTTAGGACAGGGGGGGAATTCTGGCTACACCTTC. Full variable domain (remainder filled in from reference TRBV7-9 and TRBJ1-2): DTGVSQNPRHKITKRGQNVTFRCDPISEHNRLYWYRQTLGQGPEFLTYFQNEAQLEKSRLLSDRFSAERPKGSFSTLEIQRTEQGDSAMYLCASSLGQGGNSGYTFGSGTRLTVV.

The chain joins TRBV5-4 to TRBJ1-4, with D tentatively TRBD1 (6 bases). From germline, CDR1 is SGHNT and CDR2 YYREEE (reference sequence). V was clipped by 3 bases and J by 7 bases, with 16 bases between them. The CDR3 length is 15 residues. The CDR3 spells CASSSQEGGREKLFF. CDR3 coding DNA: TGTGCCAGCAGCTCCCAGGAGGGGGGGCGTGAAAAACTGTTTTTT.

CDR3 region: CASRETGGLYEQYF. The CDR3 bases are TGTGCCAGCAGGGAGACAGGGGGACTCTACGAGCAGTACTTC. V and J are TRBV6-5 and TRBJ2-7; TRBD1 matches 9 bases. V gave up 6 bases and J gave up 3 bases; unmatched junction bases: 6. The CDR3 runs 14 residues. The germline V gene has CDR1 MNHEY and CDR2 SVGAGI.

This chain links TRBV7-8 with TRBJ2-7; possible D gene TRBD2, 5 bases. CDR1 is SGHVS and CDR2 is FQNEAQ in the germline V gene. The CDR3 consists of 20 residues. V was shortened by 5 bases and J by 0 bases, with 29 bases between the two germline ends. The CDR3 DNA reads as TGTGCCAGCAGCCTTCTTTCCCTCCACACACAGAGGGCTACCTCCTACGAGCAGTACTTC. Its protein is CASSLLSLHTQRATSYEQYF.

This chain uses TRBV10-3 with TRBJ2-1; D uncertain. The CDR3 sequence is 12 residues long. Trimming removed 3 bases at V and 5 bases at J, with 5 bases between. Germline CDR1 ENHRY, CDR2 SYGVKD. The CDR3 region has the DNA TGTGCCATCAGTGAACATCACAATGAGCAGTTCTTC. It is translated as CAISEHHNEQFF.

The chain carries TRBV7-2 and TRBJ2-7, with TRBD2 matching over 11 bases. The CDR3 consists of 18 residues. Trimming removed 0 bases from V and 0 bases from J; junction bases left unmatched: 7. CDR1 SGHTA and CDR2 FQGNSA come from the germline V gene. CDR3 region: CASSLAGLAGGSSYEQYF. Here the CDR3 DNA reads TGTGCCAGCAGCTTAGCAGGCCTAGCGGGGGGAAGCTCCTACGAGCAGTACTTC.

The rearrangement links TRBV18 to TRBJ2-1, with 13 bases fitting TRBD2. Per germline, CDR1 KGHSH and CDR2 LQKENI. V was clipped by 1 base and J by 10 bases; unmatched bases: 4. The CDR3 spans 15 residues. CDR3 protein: CASSPRGLAGDEQFF. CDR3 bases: TGTGCCAGCTCACCACGAGGACTAGCGGGAGACGAGCAGTTCTTC. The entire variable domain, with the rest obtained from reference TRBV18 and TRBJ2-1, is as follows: NAGVMQNPRHLVRRRGQEARLRCSPMKGHSHVYWYRQLPEEGLKFMVYLQKENIIDESGMPKERFSAEFPKEGPSILRIQQVVRGDSAAYFCASSPRGLAGDEQFFGPGTRLTVL.

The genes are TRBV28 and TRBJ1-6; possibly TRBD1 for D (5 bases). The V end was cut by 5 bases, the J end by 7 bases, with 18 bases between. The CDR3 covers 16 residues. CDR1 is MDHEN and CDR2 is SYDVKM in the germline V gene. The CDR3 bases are TGTGCCAGCAGTGTAATCGGGGGGTTGGGCAATTCACCCCTCCACTTT. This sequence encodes CASSVIGGLGNSPLHF.

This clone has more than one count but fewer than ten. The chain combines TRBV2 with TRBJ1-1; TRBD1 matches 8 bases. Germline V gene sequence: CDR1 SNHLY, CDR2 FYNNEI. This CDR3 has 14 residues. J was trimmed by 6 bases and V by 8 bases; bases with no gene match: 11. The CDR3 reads CASRAGGEAAEAFF. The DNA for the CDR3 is TGTGCCAGCCGGGCAGGGGGCGAGGCCGCTGAAGCTTTCTTT.

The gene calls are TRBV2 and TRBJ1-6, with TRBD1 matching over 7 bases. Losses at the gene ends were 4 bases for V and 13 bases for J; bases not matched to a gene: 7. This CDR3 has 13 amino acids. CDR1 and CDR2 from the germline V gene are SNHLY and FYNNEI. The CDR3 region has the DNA TGTGCCAGCAGTGCCGGACAGGTTTTCCCCCTCCACTTT. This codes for CASSAGQVFPLHF.

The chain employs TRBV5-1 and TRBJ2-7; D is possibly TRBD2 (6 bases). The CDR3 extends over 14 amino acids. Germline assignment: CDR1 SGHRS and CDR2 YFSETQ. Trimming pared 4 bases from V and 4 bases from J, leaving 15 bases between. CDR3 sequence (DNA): TGCGCCAGCAGCCCCGCGGGGTACTCTTACGAGCAGTACTTC. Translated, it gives CASSPAGYSYEQYF.

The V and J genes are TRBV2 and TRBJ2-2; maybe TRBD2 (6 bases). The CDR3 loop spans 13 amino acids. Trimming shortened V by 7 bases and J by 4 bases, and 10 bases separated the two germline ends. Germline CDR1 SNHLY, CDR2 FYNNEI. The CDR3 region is CASIEEGTGELFF. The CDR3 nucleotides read TGTGCCAGCATTGAGGAGGGCACCGGGGAGCTGTTTTTT.

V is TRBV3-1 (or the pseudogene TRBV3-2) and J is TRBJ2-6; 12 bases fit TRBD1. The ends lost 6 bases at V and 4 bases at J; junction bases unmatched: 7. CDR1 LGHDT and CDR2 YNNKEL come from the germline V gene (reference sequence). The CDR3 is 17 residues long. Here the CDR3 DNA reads TGTGCCAGCAGGGCGGGACAGGGGGCTTCCGGGGCCAACGTCCTGACTTTC. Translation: CASRAGQGASGANVLTF.